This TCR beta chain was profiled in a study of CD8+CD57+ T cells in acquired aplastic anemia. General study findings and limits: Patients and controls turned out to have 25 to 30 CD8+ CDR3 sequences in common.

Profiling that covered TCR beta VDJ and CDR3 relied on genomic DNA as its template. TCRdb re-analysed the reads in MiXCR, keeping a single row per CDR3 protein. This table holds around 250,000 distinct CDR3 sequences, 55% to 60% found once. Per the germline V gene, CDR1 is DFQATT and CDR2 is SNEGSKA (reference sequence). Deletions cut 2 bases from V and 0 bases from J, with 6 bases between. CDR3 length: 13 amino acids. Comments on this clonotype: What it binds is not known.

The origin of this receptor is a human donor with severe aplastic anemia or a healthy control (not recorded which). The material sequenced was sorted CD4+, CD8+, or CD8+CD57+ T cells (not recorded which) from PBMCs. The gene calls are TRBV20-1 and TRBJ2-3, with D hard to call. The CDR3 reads CSARPRSTDTQYF. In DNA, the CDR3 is TGCAGTGCTAGACCCAGAAGCACAGATACGCAGTATTTT.